This note documents a single TCR beta chain sequence. CDR3 length: 13 residues. With 7 bases removed from V and 1 base from J, the gap between germline ends came to 13 bases. Germline CDR1 SQVTM, CDR2 ANQGSEA. The data originate from a study of cytomegalovirus exposure and HLA in healthy donors. Use of 60 Vbeta and 13 Jbeta primers characterized the PCR. Generated by immunoSEQ multiplex PCR, the TCRdb table keeps only in-frame clones and is missing some. Listed are 180,000 or so clones; roughly 0.74% falls within the top ten. The sequence came from a boy younger than 18 in good health and CMV-seronegative. The sequenced sample was PBMCs. The chain carries TRBV29-1 and TRBJ1-1; D is uncertain. DNA of the CDR3: TGCAGCGGTACCTCCAACACGAACACTGAAGCTTTCTTT. Amino acids: CSGTSNTNTEAFF. The full variable domain, completed using reference TRBV29-1 and TRBJ1-1, is SAVISQKPSRDICQRGTSLTIQCQVDSQVTMMFWYRQQPGQSLTLIATANQGSEATYESGFVIDKFPISRPNLTFSTLTVSNMSPEDSSIYLCSGTSNTNTEAFFGQGTRLTVV.